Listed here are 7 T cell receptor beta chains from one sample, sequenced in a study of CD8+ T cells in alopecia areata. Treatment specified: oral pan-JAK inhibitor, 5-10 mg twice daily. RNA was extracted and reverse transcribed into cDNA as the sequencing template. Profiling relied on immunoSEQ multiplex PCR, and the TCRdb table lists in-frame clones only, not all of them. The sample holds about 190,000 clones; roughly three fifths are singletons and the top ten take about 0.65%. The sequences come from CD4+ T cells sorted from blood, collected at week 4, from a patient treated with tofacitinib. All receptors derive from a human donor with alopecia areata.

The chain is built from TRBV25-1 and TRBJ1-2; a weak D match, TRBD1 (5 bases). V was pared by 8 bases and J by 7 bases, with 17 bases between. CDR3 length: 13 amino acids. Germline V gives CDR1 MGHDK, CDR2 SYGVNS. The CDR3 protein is CASSTRDWTGYTF. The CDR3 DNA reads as TGTGCCAGCTCCACCCGGGACTGGACTGGCTACACCTTC.

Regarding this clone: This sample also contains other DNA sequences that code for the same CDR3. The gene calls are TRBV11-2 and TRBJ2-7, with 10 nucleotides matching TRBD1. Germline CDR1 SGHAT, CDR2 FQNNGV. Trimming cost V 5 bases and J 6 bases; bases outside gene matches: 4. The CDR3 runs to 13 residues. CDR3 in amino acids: CASSRQGAREQYF. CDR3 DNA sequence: TGTGCCAGCAGCCGACAGGGGGCGCGCGAGCAGTACTTC.

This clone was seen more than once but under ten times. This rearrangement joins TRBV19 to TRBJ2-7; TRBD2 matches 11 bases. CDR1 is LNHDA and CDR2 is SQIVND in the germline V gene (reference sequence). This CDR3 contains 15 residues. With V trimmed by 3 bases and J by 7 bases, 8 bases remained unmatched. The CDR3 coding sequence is TGTGCCAGTAGTATTCGGATAGCGGGAGGGCAGGAGCAGTACTTC. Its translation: CASSIRIAGGQEQYF.

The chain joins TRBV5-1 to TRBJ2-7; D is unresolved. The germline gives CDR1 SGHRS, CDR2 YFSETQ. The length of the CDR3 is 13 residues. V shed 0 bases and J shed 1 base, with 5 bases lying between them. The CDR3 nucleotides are TGCGCCAGCAGCTTGGCAGAATCCTACGAGCAGTACTTC. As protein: CASSLAESYEQYF.

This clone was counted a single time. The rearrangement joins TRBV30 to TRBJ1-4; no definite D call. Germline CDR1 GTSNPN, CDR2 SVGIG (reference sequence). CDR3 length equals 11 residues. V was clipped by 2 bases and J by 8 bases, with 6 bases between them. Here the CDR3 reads CAWSSTEKLFF. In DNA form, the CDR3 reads TGTGCCTGGAGTTCAACGGAAAAACTGTTTTTT.

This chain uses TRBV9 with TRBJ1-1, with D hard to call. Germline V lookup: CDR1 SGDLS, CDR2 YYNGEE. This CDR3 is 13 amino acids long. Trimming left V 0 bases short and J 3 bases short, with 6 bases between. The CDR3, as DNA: TGTGCCAGCAGCGTAGGCCAGTACACTGAAGCTTTCTTT. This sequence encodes CASSVGQYTEAFF.

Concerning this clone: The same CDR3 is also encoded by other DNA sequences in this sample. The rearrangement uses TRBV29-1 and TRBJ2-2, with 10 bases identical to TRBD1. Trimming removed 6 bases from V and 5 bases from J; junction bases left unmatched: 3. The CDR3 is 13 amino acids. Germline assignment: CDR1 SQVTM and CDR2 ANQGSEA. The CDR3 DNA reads TGCAGCGTACGGACAGGGGGGACCGGGGAGCTGTTTTTT. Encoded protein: CSVRTGGTGELFF.